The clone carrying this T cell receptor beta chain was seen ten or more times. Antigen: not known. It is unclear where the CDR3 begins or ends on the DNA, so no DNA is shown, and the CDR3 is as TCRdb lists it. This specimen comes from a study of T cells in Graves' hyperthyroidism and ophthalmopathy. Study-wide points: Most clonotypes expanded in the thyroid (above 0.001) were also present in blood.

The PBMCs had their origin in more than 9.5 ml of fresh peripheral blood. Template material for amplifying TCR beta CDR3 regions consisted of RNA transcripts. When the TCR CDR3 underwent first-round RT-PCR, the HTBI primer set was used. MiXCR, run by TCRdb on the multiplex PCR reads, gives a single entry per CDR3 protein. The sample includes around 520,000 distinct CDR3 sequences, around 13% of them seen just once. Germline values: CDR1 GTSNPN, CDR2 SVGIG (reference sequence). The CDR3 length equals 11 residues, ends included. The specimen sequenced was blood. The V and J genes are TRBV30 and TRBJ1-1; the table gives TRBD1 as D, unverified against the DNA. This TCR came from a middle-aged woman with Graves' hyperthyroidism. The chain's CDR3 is CAWGQGAGTFF.